The 20 T cell receptor beta chains below come from one sample, sequenced in a study of blood T cell repertoires in COVID-19. Profiled with immunoSEQ multiplex PCR; TCRdb holds only in-frame clones, not every one. The sample holds about 200,000 clones; roughly four fifths are singletons and the top ten take 6.9%. Sequenced: peripheral blood. The receptors derive from a human donor with acute or convalescent COVID-19. The donor label of this sample is uncertain.

The chain links TRBV14 to TRBJ2-1, with 8 positions matching TRBD2. Germline values: CDR1 SGHDN, CDR2 FVKESK. V shed 4 bases and J 4 bases; nucleotides not matched to a gene: 6. This CDR3 is 15 amino acids long. CDR3 loop: CASSPISGVYNEQFF. The DNA for the CDR3 is TGTGCCAGCAGCCCGATTAGCGGGGTTTACAATGAGCAGTTCTTC.

The chain joins TRBV3-1 (or the pseudogene TRBV3-2) to TRBJ2-3; 9 bases fit TRBD2. V gave up 1 base and J gave up 2 bases; unmatched junction bases: 1. The germline gives CDR1 LGHDT, CDR2 YNNKEL (reference sequence). The CDR3 has 15 residues. The CDR3 region is CASSQVAGATDTQYF. For the CDR3, the DNA is TGTGCCAGCAGCCAAGTAGCGGGAGCCACAGATACGCAGTATTTT.

The V and J genes are TRBV9 and TRBJ2-1; 11 bases match TRBD2. CDR3 length: 19 amino acids. In germline, CDR1 is SGDLS, CDR2 YYNGEE. J was trimmed by 6 bases and V by 0 bases; bases with no gene match: 14. The CDR3 region is CASSVDGTNSGRASNEQFF. CDR3 DNA: TGTGCCAGCAGCGTAGATGGGACAAATAGCGGGAGGGCCTCCAATGAGCAGTTCTTC.

The genes are TRBV7-9 and TRBJ2-7; the D is unclear. V was shortened by 8 bases and J by 12 bases, with 17 bases between the two germline ends. The CDR3 extends over 11 amino acids. Germline assignment: CDR1 SEHNR and CDR2 FQNEAQ (reference sequence). DNA for the CDR3: TGTGCCAGCGCCTCCGAAAGCGCACGGTACTTC. This sequence encodes CASASESARYF.

The J gene is TRBJ1-2, the V gene TRBV27; 9 bases match TRBD1. The CDR3 is 16 residues long. In germline, CDR1 is MNHEY, CDR2 SMNVEV (reference sequence). J lost 3 bases, V lost 8 bases, and 13 bases had no gene match. In DNA form, the CDR3 reads TGTGCCAGCCGTTGGGACAGGGAAGATAGGGACTATGGCTACACCTTC. It encodes CASRWDREDRDYGYTF.

This clone was recorded only once. The V and J genes are TRBV30 and TRBJ2-1; 10 bases are shared with TRBD2. Germline CDR1 and CDR2: GTSNPN and SVGIG (reference sequence). The trim removed 1 base at V and 7 bases at J, leaving 13 bases unmatched. The CDR3 is made up of 17 amino acids. CDR3 nucleotide sequence: TGTGCCTGGAGTGCCCGACTAGCGGGCCCAGGGGGGAATGAGCAGTTCTTC. Protein product: CAWSARLAGPGGNEQFF.

The chain joins TRBV30 to TRBJ2-3; D is perhaps TRBD1 (5 bases). Germline CDR1 is GTSNPN and CDR2 is SVGIG (reference sequence). CDR3 size: 17 residues. Trimming stripped 4 bases from V and 2 bases from J, with 22 bases between. CDR3 residues: CAWMGNRSSLLTDTQYF. The CDR3 region has the DNA TGTGCCTGGATGGGGAACAGGAGCTCCCTCCTCACAGATACGCAGTATTTT.

The CDR3 loop reads CASSIDISSYNEQFF. In DNA, the CDR3 is TGTGCCAGTAGTATCGACATCAGCTCCTACAATGAGCAGTTCTTC. This chain uses TRBV19 with TRBJ2-1; no firm D call. The CDR3 length is 15 residues. Germline V gives CDR1 LNHDA, CDR2 SQIVND (reference sequence). Trimming shortened V by 3 bases and J by 0 bases, and 9 bases separated the two germline ends.

This chain uses TRBV5-1 with TRBJ1-3; 8 nucleotides match TRBD1. With 4 bases clipped from V and 4 bases from J, the junction kept 10 bases outside the gene matches. Germline CDR1 reads SGHRS; CDR2 reads YFSETQ. The CDR3 is made up of 16 amino acids. The CDR3, as DNA: TGCGCCAGCAGCGACCAAGGACAGGGTACGGGAAACACCATATATTTT. It codes for CASSDQGQGTGNTIYF.

This clone was observed a few times. V gene TRBV6-2 or TRBV6-3 combines with J gene TRBJ2-5; TRBD2 is a possible D gene (7 bases). The CDR3 totals 14 residues. Trimming shortened V by 0 bases and J by 5 bases, and 10 bases separated the two germline ends. Germline V gives CDR1 MNHEY, CDR2 SVGEGT. For the CDR3, the DNA is TGTGCCAGCAGTTACTCGAGGGGGGGCGAGACCCAGTACTTC. This translates into CASSYSRGGETQYF.

The chain has TRBV6-1 and TRBJ1-2; 8 bases fit TRBD1. This CDR3 has 17 residues. Trimming removed 0 bases from V and 0 bases from J; junction bases left unmatched: 6. Per germline, CDR1 MNHNS and CDR2 SASEGT. The CDR3 DNA reads as TGTGCCAGCAGTGAAGCGCCCAGGGGGCGGCCTAACTATGGCTACACCTTC. Amino acids: CASSEAPRGRPNYGYTF.

The chain couples TRBV19 to TRBJ1-3, with TRBD1 matching 7 bases. CDR1 and CDR2 from the germline V gene are LNHDA and SQIVND (reference sequence). This CDR3 has 17 residues. Trimming cost V 3 bases and J 0 bases; bases outside gene matches: 8. The CDR3 DNA reads as TGTGCCAGTAGTATTTTAGGGGGCGTAAACTCTGGAAACACCATATATTTT. Translation gives CASSILGGVNSGNTIYF.

This clone was recorded once. This rearrangement joins TRBV12-3 or TRBV12-4 to TRBJ2-4; D is perhaps TRBD1 (6 bases). The CDR3 runs to 13 residues. Trimming stripped 3 bases from V and 6 bases from J, with 9 bases between. CDR3 sequence: CASSLRGINIQYF. CDR3 nucleotides: TGTGCCAGCAGTTTGAGGGGGATAAACATTCAGTACTTC.

The V gene is TRBV6-5, the J gene TRBJ2-4; TRBD2 agrees at 11 bases. CDR1 MNHEY and CDR2 SVGAGI come from the germline V gene. V was clipped by 6 bases and J by 11 bases; unmatched bases: 12. The CDR3 contains 15 residues. The CDR3 sequence is CASRPPGVAGGFQYF. The CDR3 DNA reads TGTGCCAGCAGACCCCCGGGGGTAGCGGGAGGGTTTCAGTACTTC.

The chain couples TRBV6-6 to TRBJ2-5; the D is unclear. Germline lookup yields CDR1 MNHNY and CDR2 SVGAGI (reference sequence). V was clipped by 10 bases and J by 5 bases, with 11 bases between them. The CDR3 spans 11 residues. The chain's CDR3 is CATFSPETQYF. DNA for the CDR3: TGTGCCACCTTTTCTCCGGAGACCCAGTACTTC.

This clone was observed a few times. This chain uses TRBV6-6 with TRBJ2-7; 9 nucleotides line up with TRBD1. With 6 bases clipped from V and 4 bases from J, the junction kept 4 bases outside the gene matches. CDR3 size: 13 residues. Per germline, CDR1 MNHNY and CDR2 SVGAGI (reference sequence). The CDR3 reads CASRPGQGYEQYF. The CDR3 nucleotides are TGTGCCAGCAGGCCGGGACAGGGTTACGAGCAGTACTTC.

V and J are TRBV30 and TRBJ1-2; D ambiguous. There are 13 residues in the CDR3. V lost 0 bases and J lost 8, with 13 bases in between. In germline, CDR1 is GTSNPN, CDR2 SVGIG (reference sequence). CDR3 region: CAWSVRGGMGYTF. CDR3 nucleotide sequence: TGTGCCTGGAGTGTACGGGGTGGGATGGGCTACACCTTC. The full variable domain, in which reference TRBV30 and TRBJ1-2 provide the parts outside the CDR3, is SQTIHQWPATLVQPVGSPLSLECTVEGTSNPNLYWYRQAAGRGLQLLFYSVGIGQISSEVPQNLSASRPQDRQFILSSKKLLLSDSGFYLCAWSVRGGMGYTFGSGTRLTVV.

CDR3 residues: CSVRSGYNEQFF. For the CDR3, the DNA is TGCAGCGTTCGCTCCGGGTACAATGAGCAGTTCTTC. V is TRBV29-1 and J is TRBJ2-1, with unresolved D. Germline loops: CDR1 SQVTM, CDR2 ANQGSEA. The germline V and J ends were trimmed by 5 bases and 4 bases, with 9 bases remaining between them. The CDR3 covers 12 residues.

The V gene is TRBV12-5, the J gene TRBJ2-1, with 8 bases aligning to TRBD2. The V and J ends lost 5 bases and 10 bases, in that order; junction bases with no gene match: 7. Looked up from germline, CDR1 is LGHNT and CDR2 is FRNRAP. The CDR3 covers 13 residues. This CDR3 is CASGPAGVSEQFF. In DNA form, the CDR3 reads TGTGCTAGTGGTCCAGCGGGAGTCTCGGAGCAGTTCTTC.

The rearrangement uses TRBV19 and TRBJ1-1; TRBD1 might be the D (6 bases). Germline V gene data show CDR1 as LNHDA and CDR2 as SQIVND (reference sequence). V gave up 4 bases and J gave up 4 bases, with 7 bases separating them. CDR3 length: 12 amino acids. CDR3 sequence reads: CASSTRGTEAFF. In DNA, the CDR3 is TGTGCCAGTAGTACCAGGGGCACTGAAGCTTTCTTT.